This TCR beta chain was identified during a study of CD8+ T cells in alopecia areata. Broader study findings: Against the mouse data, patients shared TCRs less clearly, possibly for HLA reasons.

Treatment of the sample: oral pan-JAK inhibitor, 5-10 mg twice daily. Alopecia areata patients had lesional scalp punch biopsies and peripheral blood taken from them. Comments on this clone: The target antigen is unknown.

RNA was isolated and reverse transcribed to cDNA, the sequencing template. Repertoires were generated with immunoSEQ multiplex PCR, while TCRdb's copy carries only in-frame clones and drops some. The table has 150,000 to 200,000 clones, 60% to 70% seen once; the top ten hold approximately 3.4%. The CDR3 is 14 residues long. Between the trimmed V and J ends, which lost 0 bases and 4 bases, there was a span of 10 bases. Germline V gene lookup returns CDR1 SGHKS and CDR2 YYEKEE (reference sequence). The receptor was derived from a human donor with alopecia areata. The material sequenced was CD4+ T cells sorted from blood, taken at week 4, from a patient treated with tofacitinib. The chain carries TRBV5-5 and TRBJ2-5; D assignment may be TRBD1 or TRBD2 (6 bases each). The CDR3 DNA reads as TGTGCCAGCAGCTTGGACGGGGGCCGAGAGACCCAGTACTTC. Protein: CASSLDGGRETQYF.